This TCR beta chain was recovered during a study of shared clonotypes between healthy human individuals (dated by TCRdb to the early 2020s). For the study in its entirety: The cohort included a few men and two women between 18 and 49 years of age. For each donor, CD4 naive and CD4 memory were each given three plates, CD8 naive was given two plates, and CD8 memory was given one plate. To estimate repertoire size and how much clonotype sharing occurs between individuals, the study deeply sequenced the blood TCR repertoires of several healthy adults. To increase sequencing depth and limit assay-specific biases, TCR repertoire library preparation and sequencing were carried out by different laboratories using diverse techniques. Between about 0.85 and 9.5 billion PBMCs per donor were obtained by leukapheresis. The research as a whole found: Across a few donors, approximately 4.9% of naive CD4, 3% to 3.5% of naive CD8, about 2.3% of memory CD4, and approximately 0.4% of memory CD8 clonotypes were shared. Higher generation probabilities were observed for clonotypes shared by all four sorted-subset donors than for non-shared clonotypes. Pairwise subsampling led to the expectation that sequencing depth would affect the degree of clonotype sharing among donors. Incomplete sequencing was indicated by rarefaction of sorted-subset datasets, despite the large sequencing depth. Sampling was restricted to blood, and TCR repertoires in tissue are likely to differ from TCR repertoires in blood. Because the study included only a small number of donors, the genetic and exposure-history diversity represented was limited. Larger estimated clonotype richness was generally found for naive subsets than for memory subsets.

As concerns this clone: Its antigen specificity is not known. Base qualities are not at hand, and no much larger clone is one base apart.

Using the deep immunoSEQ assay, TCR CDR3 regions were amplified from genomic DNA by multiplex PCR. Extracted genomic DNA from each cell subset was spread evenly across all wells of several immunoSEQ 96-well plates, with each plate serving as a replicate. For sorted subsets, roughly 200 ng of genomic DNA, equivalent to about 30,000 T cell genomes, went into each replicate PCR. The purified libraries were quantified using a Qubit 3.0 fluorometer, sized with a Bioanalyzer 2100, and then quantified again using the KAPA Library Quantification kit. Every immunoSEQ 96-well plate was sequenced on a separate single-read 150-cycle Illumina NextSeq 550 flow cell. The authors' analysis ran thus. Because only junctional sequences without quality scores were contained in the immunoSEQ output, filtering matching that applied to full-length reads could not be performed. Sequences were annotated with PyIR, a Python wrapper for IgBLAST v1.9, and V/J genes and CDR3 were assigned using IMGT germline references. Reads were filtered out if the reads had weak V/J assignments (E-value above 1e-6), no CDR3, stop codons, out-of-frame junctions, or ambiguous translated residues. A V3J clonotype was defined by an identical inferred V gene, J gene, and CDR3 amino acid sequence. To compute the percentage overlap between repertoires, the number of shared unique clonotypes was divided by the size of the smaller repertoire. RTK rarefaction, the Chao1 estimator, and Recon v2.1 estimates of unobserved clonotypes were used to assess repertoire richness. For all TCRbeta clonotypes obtained by the gDNA method from several donors, generation probabilities were computed with OLGA. Held by TCRdb, this immuneACCESS table contains in-frame sequences only and omits some clones. Under half of the omission traces to an unresolved V gene where checked; the cause of the rest is unknown. That table supplies the V and J calls and clone size; D and trimming were determined from the DNA. The sample has 2 million to 2.5 million clones on record, approximately 95% of them singletons. The leading ten clones occupy over 0.1% of the sample.

Including cysteine and phenylalanine, the CDR3 has 13 amino acids. The only DNA kept is the CDR3, 39 bases in frame from the first base. The V end loses 4 bases and the J end loses 6 bases, and a stretch of 14 bases separates them. CDR1 SGHRS and CDR2 YFSETQ were looked up in the germline V gene. The donors were healthy, HIV-negative adults who had no recently reported acute infections or vaccinations. All donors were Caucasian adults living in Nashville, Tennessee, USA. CD4+ T cells were enriched through magnetic negative selection, after which naive cells were positively selected on CD45RA and the remaining negative fraction served as the memory subset. Blood was collected by leukapheresis, and PBMCs were isolated by Ficoll-Histopaque density gradient centrifugation and then cryopreserved in liquid nitrogen vapor phase. Analytical flow cytometry was used to check the purity and quantity of every magnetically sorted T cell population. Genomic DNA was isolated from each sorted fraction and quantified by UV absorbance on a Nanodrop 2000c.

Input material: naive CD4+ T cells sorted from blood. The cell subset or site label, as the study defines it: CD45RA+ positively selected. This receptor was identified in a young man in good health. The sequence links TRBV5-1 to TRBJ2-7; the D gene cannot be resolved reliably. The CDR3 loop reads CASSPYMLSEQYF. The base sequence is TGCGCCAGCAGCCCCTATATGCTTTCCGAGCAGTACTTC.